This T cell receptor beta chain was recovered during a study of T-cell memory formation after mild COVID-19. Study-wide background: Across donors, TCR clusters were largely donor specific.

CDR1 and CDR2 (germline): LNHDA, SQIVND (reference sequence). CDR3 length equals 14 residues. J was trimmed by 1 base and V by 8 bases; bases with no gene match: 5. As concerns this clonotype: Its antigen remains unknown.

TCRdb passed the 5' RACE reads through MiXCR, listing each CDR3 protein once. The sample has about 140,000 distinct CDR3 sequences, around 15% seen once. Study-wide results and limits: Most CD4+ clones that shrank were in CM and EM, while CD8+ ones turned up in EMRA. Memory from before infection featured some responding clones, which suggests cross-reactive memory joined.

This receptor was obtained from an adult woman who had mild COVID-19 (a few samples of this study predate the infection). Cell type and time point are not known. The material sequenced was PBMCs or a T cell subset sorted from them (not recorded which). The genes are TRBV19 and TRBJ1-2; 9 bases map to TRBD1. The CDR3 sequence is CASGTGQGNYGYTF. The CDR3 DNA reads TGTGCCAGTGGAACGGGACAGGGTAACTATGGCTACACCTTC.